The rows below give T cell receptor beta chains drawn from one sample of a study of blood T cells in healthy people across ages. One entry per CDR3 protein results from TCRdb running MiXCR on the 5' RACE reads. The sample consists of fewer than 2,000,000 distinct CDR3 sequences, approximately 32% of them appearing once. The sequenced material came from blood. The receptor set was obtained from a woman aged 25 to 45 in good health. Each CDR3 is given with its conserved first and last residue. Expanded clones are given a class, and other clones once, few, many or no size at all.

>TRBV7-2|NA
CASSWDRGIYEQYF
>TRBV19|NA
CASTPGPIRHF
>TRBV2|NA
CASRLRTGVDTSGANVLTF
>TRBV15|few
CATSRARGTNNEQFF
>TRBV7-8|NA
CASSTPREGQQDGSSGANVLTF
>TRBV28|few
CASMGGGNKYEQYF
>TRBV27|NA
CASRGLGGSGANVLTF
>TRBV20-1|few
CSAESGQGAIYEQYF
>TRBV20-1|NA
CSARAGGGKNIQYF
>TRBV6-2/TRBV6-3|few
CASRPGQGNGYTF
>TRBV5-1|few
CASSLVAGDSHEQYF
>TRBV7-9|NA
CASSLGDRGAFF
>TRBV14|NA
CASSPRIMAGGLYYEQYF
>TRBV2|NA
CASSESLAGGSYEQYF
>TRBV7-9|few
CASSLVQRGITDTQYF
>TRBV6-1|NA
CASSSLKGVETQYF
>TRBV9|NA
CASSVGPSWEDTQYF
>TRBV7-3|many
CASSQTSGLYNEQFF
>TRBV19|few
CASSIIGGVYNEQFF
>TRBV5-1|NA
CASSSRVAPLSSYNEQFF
>TRBV6-6|NA
CASHGNGGFYEQYF
>TRBV12-3/TRBV12-4|NA
CASSWGLLGSYEQYF
>TRBV7-3|NA
CASSPGREGDEQFF
>TRBV7-3|few
CASSPGPSPMYEQYF
>TRBV20-1|few
CSAPGPAAYEQYF
>TRBV27|few
CASSAMVGNEQYF
>TRBV7-9|few
CASSFETSGRNYEQYF
>TRBV10-3|many
CAIRDSVGSSYEQYF
>TRBV6-5|NA
CASKRGPNNEQFF
>TRBV15|few
CATSRQYKEDGYTF
>TRBV5-1|NA
CASSWGGADTEAFF
>TRBV12-3/TRBV12-4|few
CASSSVRTGANVLTF
>TRBV6-1|many
CASSELAGGPQETQYF
>TRBV5-6|NA
CASSLGRPNRNYEQYF
>TRBV9|NA
CASSVGGRLATNEKLFF
>TRBV30|few
CAWSVTYEQYF
>TRBV10-3|NA
CAISGVGSNYGYTF
>TRBV5-1|many
CASSFSGGYTF
>TRBV20-1|NA
CSAEQGMNTEAFF
>TRBV5-1|NA
CASSDPGTTYNEQYF
>TRBV6-4|few
CASTLARGYEQYF
>TRBV29-1|few
CSVEGGNRGFEETQYF
>TRBV20-1|once
CSAFSGFDISYEQYF
>TRBV2|few
CASTEQGGRSSYEQYF
>TRBV9|NA
CASSVAPGYEQYF
>TRBV10-3|NA
CAISVHGQATGELFF
>TRBV27|NA
CASSPQELTGTYEQYF
>TRBV11-2|few
CASSSIAGFNEQFF
>TRBV20-1|NA
CSARFLLPGQALPYEQYF
>TRBV20-1|many
CSAREGGNEKLFF
>TRBV5-1|NA
CASSSIRVKDEQFF
>TRBV29-1|few
CSVTLAGDTQYF
>TRBV27|few
CASSFRRRDEQFF
>TRBV29-1|many
CSAATGTVETQYF
>TRBV5-5|NA
CASSLAGESTYEQYF
>TRBV7-8|NA
CASNLSGGLQPQHF
>TRBV30|NA
CAWSADRIYTGELFF
>TRBV7-9|few
CASSLATGTGNGYTF
>TRBV27|NA
CASSPLPGTGGPGMNTEAFF
>TRBV2|NA
CASGRGGINTEAFF